These T cell receptor beta chains were read from a single sample in a study of T cells in Graves' hyperthyroidism and ophthalmopathy. TCRdb redid the calling of the multiplex PCR reads with MiXCR, one entry per CDR3 protein. Among about 680,000 distinct CDR3 sequences listed, approximately 40% were seen once. The source material was blood. The receptors come from a woman between 35 and 50 years old with Graves' hyperthyroidism. Each CDR3 is given with its conserved first and last residue. The order of the fields is V gene, J gene, D gene, clone size, CDR3 protein, CDR3 DNA. The D gene is left open where the match is weak. Not all rows give a size; the values are once, few, many and, for expanded clones, a class.

>TRBV12-3/TRBV12-4|TRBJ2-5|.|.
CASSPQDGNQEIQYF
TGTGCCAGCAGCCCACAAGACGGAAACCAAGAGATCCAGTACTTC
>TRBV7-6|TRBJ2-5|TRBD2|few
CASSLQSGGETQYF
TGTGCCAGCAGCTTACAGTCGGGAGGAGAGACCCAGTACTTC
>TRBV12-3/TRBV12-4|TRBJ1-2|.|.
CASRRSSYGYTF
TGTGCCAGCAGACGTTCTTCCTATGGCTACACCTTC
>TRBV5-6|TRBJ2-5|.|.
CAGSLAGREETQYF
TGTGCCGGCAGCTTGGCGGGCAGGGAGGAGACCCAGTACTTC
>TRBV27|TRBJ2-7|.|few
CASSFSVRAYEQYF
TGTGCCAGCAGTTTTTCTGTCAGGGCCTACGAGCAGTACTTC
>TRBV9|TRBJ1-2|.|.
CASSVEVSPIIGCTF
TGTGCCAGCAGCGTAGAAGTCAGTCCTATCATCGGCTGCACCTTC
>TRBV4-3|TRBJ2-7|TRBD2|.
CASSPLGTSGSEQYF
TGCGCCAGCAGCCCCCTAGGGACTAGCGGGAGTGAGCAGTACTTC
>TRBV29-1|TRBJ2-3|.|.
CSAVSGTDTQYF
TGCAGCGCGGTTTCGGGCACAGATACGCAGTATTTT
>TRBV7-2|TRBJ1-2|.|.
CASSLFLQGSYGYTF
TGTGCCAGCAGCTTATTTTTACAGGGATCCTATGGCTACACCTTC
>TRBV7-9|TRBJ1-4|.|many
CASSSQEKLFF
TGTGCCAGCAGCTCTCAGGAAAAACTGTTTTTT
>TRBV25-1|TRBJ2-5|.|.
CASTGVRETQYF
TGTGCCAGCACGGGAGTTCGAGAGACCCAGTACTTC
>TRBV7-9|TRBJ2-7|.|many
CASSIRRSYEQYF
TGTGCCAGCAGCATTAGACGGTCCTACGAGCAGTACTTC
>TRBV6-1|TRBJ2-6|TRBD1|.
CASYPGQGANVLTF
TGTGCCAGCTATCCGGGACAGGGGGCCAACGTCCTGACTTTC
>TRBV19|TRBJ1-1|.|many
CASRDGSTEAFF
TGTGCCAGTAGAGATGGGAGCACTGAAGCTTTCTTT
>TRBV29-1|TRBJ1-2|.|.
CSVETDVGYTF
TGCAGCGTTGAGACTGATGTGGGCTACACCTTC
>TRBV7-2|TRBJ1-2|.|few
CASSLAVSNYGYTF
TGTGCCAGCAGCTTGGCTGTTAGTAACTATGGCTACACCTTC
>TRBV5-4|TRBJ1-2|.|.
CASSLQVSEGYTF
TGTGCCAGCAGCCTCCAAGTTAGCGAAGGCTACACCTTC
>TRBV12-3/TRBV12-4|TRBJ2-6|.|.
CASCSGVSGANVLTF
TGTGCCAGCTGCAGTGGGGTCTCTGGGGCCAACGTCCTGACTTTC
>TRBV9|TRBJ1-1|.|.
CASSVASIDTEAFF
TGTGCCAGCAGCGTAGCTTCGATAGACACTGAAGCTTTCTTT
>TRBV6-5|TRBJ2-2|.|.
CASSYNRLIGELFF
TGTGCCAGCAGTTACAACAGGCTAATCGGGGAGCTGTTTTTT
>TRBV20-1|TRBJ1-3|.|many
CSASRWGPKTISGNTIYF
TGCAGTGCTAGTCGATGGGGACCGAAAACTATCTCTGGAAACACCATATATTTT
>TRBV15|TRBJ1-2|TRBD1|.
CATRTGGGHYGYTF
TGTGCCACCAGAACAGGGGGCGGCCACTATGGCTACACCTTC
>TRBV29-1|TRBJ1-5|TRBD1|many
CSVVETGDQPQHF
TGCAGCGTTGTAGAAACAGGGGATCAGCCCCAGCATTTT
>TRBV20-1|TRBJ1-2|.|many
CSAAYRQSFNYGYTF
TGCAGTGCTGCTTACAGACAGAGCTTTAACTATGGCTACACCTTC
>TRBV20-1|TRBJ2-5|.|.
CSAPPIGTAFTQETQYF
TGCAGTGCTCCTCCGATAGGCACTGCCTTCACCCAAGAGACCCAGTACTTC
>TRBV15|TRBJ1-1|.|many
CATSRYRDSQWRGEAFF
TGTGCCACCAGCAGGTACCGCGACAGCCAGTGGCGGGGGGAAGCTTTCTTT
>TRBV2|TRBJ2-5|TRBD1|.
CASSDRETDRWGRVTQYF
TGTGCCAGCAGTGATAGAGAGACGGACAGGTGGGGGAGAGTGACCCAGTACTTC
>TRBV4-3|TRBJ1-2|.|.
CASSQDDGQHYGYTF
TGCGCCAGCAGCCAAGACGATGGACAGCATTATGGCTACACCTTC
>TRBV6-9|TRBJ1-1|.|few
CASSYSSQELNTEAFF
TGTGCCAGCAGTTATTCTAGTCAGGAGCTGAACACTGAAGCTTTCTTT
>TRBV7-9|TRBJ2-7|TRBD1|.
CASSQEGDRGDEQYF
TGTGCCAGCAGCCAAGAAGGGGACAGGGGCGACGAGCAGTACTTC
>TRBV4-3|TRBJ2-7|TRBD2|.
CASSQEAGLTSYEQYF
TGCGCCAGCAGCCAAGAAGCGGGACTCACCAGCTACGAGCAGTACTTC
>TRBV7-8|TRBJ1-4|.|.
CASSLSSGGNEKLFF
TGTGCCAGCAGCCTCTCGTCTGGCGGAAATGAAAAACTGTTTTTT
>TRBV9|TRBJ2-3|.|.
CASSPIGTKGDTQYF
TGTGCCAGCAGCCCGATAGGGACCAAGGGGGATACGCAGTATTTT
>TRBV2|TRBJ1-5|.|many
CASSEENGQPQHF
TGTGCCAGCAGTGAGGAAAACGGGCAGCCCCAGCATTTT
>TRBV2|TRBJ1-5|.|many
CASSVPPGQPQHF
TGTGCCAGCAGTGTGCCGCCAGGGCAGCCCCAGCATTTT
>TRBV10-3|TRBJ2-7|.|many
CAISSAASLVYEQYF
TGTGCCATCAGTTCCGCAGCTAGTCTCGTCTACGAGCAGTACTTC
>TRBV10-3|TRBJ2-7|TRBD1|many
CAIRTGGRNEQYF
TGTGCCATCAGGACAGGGGGCCGGAACGAGCAGTACTTC
>TRBV29-1|TRBJ2-7|TRBD2|.
CSVVFSSGRTDYEQYF
TGCAGCGTGGTATTCTCTAGCGGGAGGACAGACTACGAGCAGTACTTC
>TRBV10-3|TRBJ1-2|.|.
CAISVLLGRGYTF
TGTGCCATCAGTGTTCTCTTGGGCCGGGGCTACACCTTC
>TRBV11-3|TRBJ1-2|.|.
CASSPRGVGFNGYTF
TGTGCCAGCAGCCCCCGTGGGGTAGGGTTTAATGGCTACACCTTC
>TRBV9|TRBJ1-2|TRBD1|.
CASSPPWDSNYGYTF
TGTGCCAGCAGCCCCCCCTGGGACAGTAACTATGGCTACACCTTC
>TRBV10-2|TRBJ2-7|.|.
CASSDRGEGNEQYF
TGCGCCAGCAGTGACAGGGGGGAAGGAAATGAGCAGTACTTC
>TRBV11-2|TRBJ1-5|TRBD1|.
CASSLSSGTGRQPQHF
TGTGCCAGCAGTTTGTCCTCCGGGACAGGGCGACAGCCCCAGCATTTT
>TRBV12-3/TRBV12-4|TRBJ1-1|.|few
CASSSDGAVPNTEAFF
TGTGCCAGCAGTTCTGATGGGGCAGTCCCGAACACTGAAGCTTTCTTT
>TRBV12-3/TRBV12-4|TRBJ2-7|TRBD1|many
CASSPRWFRDSFTYEQYF
TGTGCCAGCAGTCCGCGCTGGTTTCGGGACAGCTTTACCTACGAGCAGTACTTC
>TRBV7-9|TRBJ1-3|TRBD1|.
CASSPSGQGGNTIYF
TGTGCCAGCAGCCCGTCGGGACAGGGAGGAAACACCATATATTTT
>TRBV19|TRBJ1-2|TRBD1|many
CASIPTRDRGLSYGYTF
TGTGCCAGTATCCCTACCCGAGACAGGGGGCTCAGCTATGGCTACACCTTC
>TRBV19|TRBJ1-3|.|.
CASSMRYDASGNTIYF
TGTGCCAGTAGTATGAGGTATGATGCCTCTGGAAACACCATATATTTT
>TRBV7-9|TRBJ1-1|TRBD1|few
CASSRGDRGRMTTEAFF
TGTGCCAGCAGCCGAGGGGACAGGGGGCGGATGACCACTGAAGCTTTCTTT
>TRBV10-2|TRBJ1-1|TRBD1|few
CASSEGQGMNTEAFF
TGCGCCAGCAGTGAGGGACAGGGGATGAACACTGAAGCTTTCTTT
>TRBV2|TRBJ1-2|TRBD1|.
CASRGTGGSYTF
TGTGCCAGCAGAGGGACAGGGGGAAGCTACACCTTC
>TRBV5-1|TRBJ1-4|.|once
CASSQDPDQGEKLFF
TGCGCCAGCAGCCAAGATCCGGACCAAGGAGAAAAACTGTTTTTT
>TRBV2|TRBJ2-7|.|few
CASSNLVGAREQYF
TGTGCCAGCAGTAATTTAGTCGGGGCTCGGGAGCAGTACTTC
>TRBV3-1|TRBJ1-5|.|few
CASSQVDSNQPQHF
TGTGCCAGCAGCCAAGTCGACAGCAATCAGCCCCAGCATTTT
>TRBV24-1|TRBJ1-2|.|many
CATSENTLQGWYGYTF
TGTGCCACCAGTGAAAATACGCTACAGGGATGGTATGGCTACACCTTC
>TRBV30|TRBJ1-1|.|.
CAWCPGNTEAFF
TGTGCCTGGTGTCCAGGGAACACTGAAGCTTTCTTT
>TRBV19|TRBJ1-1|TRBD1|many
CASSILTGGLNTEAFF
TGTGCCAGTAGTATTCTAACAGGGGGCTTGAACACTGAAGCTTTCTTT
>TRBV7-2|TRBJ2-7|.|few
CASSLLGDGSYEQYF
TGTGCCAGCAGCTTACTTGGGGACGGTTCCTACGAGCAGTACTTC
>TRBV29-1|TRBJ2-2|TRBD2|few
CSVTGGSGELFF
TGCAGCGTAACCGGGGGGAGCGGGGAGCTGTTTTTT